This T cell receptor beta chain was captured in a study of beta chain features in type 1 diabetes. CDR3 length: 15 amino acids. V lost 6 bases, J lost 7 bases, and 10 bases stayed unmatched. CDR1 and CDR2 from the germline V gene are KGHSH and LQKENI. Expressed TCRB transcripts were sequenced, since all the RNA that had been isolated was reverse transcribed. The assay was immunoSEQ multiplex PCR, and TCRdb's table has in-frame clones only and misses some. Altogether under 150,000 clones are present, about 51% being singletons, with the ten largest covering around 0.43%. The sequence derives from a man between 18 and 29 years old in good health. This chain links TRBV18 with TRBJ2-1, with 9 bases aligning to TRBD1. The sample taken for sequencing was Tregs from blood. The CDR3 reads CASSYLRDRANEQFF. CDR3 sequence (DNA): TGTGCCAGCTCCTACCTCCGGGACAGGGCGAATGAGCAGTTCTTC.